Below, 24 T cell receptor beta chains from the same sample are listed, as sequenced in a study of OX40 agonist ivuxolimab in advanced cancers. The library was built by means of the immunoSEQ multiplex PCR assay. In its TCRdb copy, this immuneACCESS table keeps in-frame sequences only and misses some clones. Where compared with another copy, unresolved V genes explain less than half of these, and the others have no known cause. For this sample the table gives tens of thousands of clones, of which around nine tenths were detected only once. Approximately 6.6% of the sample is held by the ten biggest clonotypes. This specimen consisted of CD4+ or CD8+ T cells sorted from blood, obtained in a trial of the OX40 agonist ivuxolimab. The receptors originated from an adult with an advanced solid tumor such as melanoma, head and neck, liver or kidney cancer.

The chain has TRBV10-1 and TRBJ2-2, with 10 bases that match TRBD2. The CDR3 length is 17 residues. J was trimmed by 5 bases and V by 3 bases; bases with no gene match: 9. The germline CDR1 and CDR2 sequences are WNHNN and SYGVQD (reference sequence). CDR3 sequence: CASSDSPSGSSTGELFF. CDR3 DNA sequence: TGCGCCAGCAGTGATAGCCCTAGCGGGAGTTCTACCGGGGAGCTGTTTTTT.

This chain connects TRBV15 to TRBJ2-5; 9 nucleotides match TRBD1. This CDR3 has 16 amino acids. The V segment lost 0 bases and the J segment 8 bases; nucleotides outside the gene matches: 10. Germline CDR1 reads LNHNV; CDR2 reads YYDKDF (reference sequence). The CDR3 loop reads CATSREQGAALGTQYF. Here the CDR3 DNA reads TGTGCCACCAGCAGAGAACAGGGGGCGGCCCTGGGTACCCAGTACTTC. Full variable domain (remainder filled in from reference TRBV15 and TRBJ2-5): DAMVIQNPRYQVTQFGKPVTLSCSQTLNHNVMYWYQQKSSQAPKLLFHYYDKDFNNEADTPDNFQSRRPNTSFCFLDIRSPGLGDTAMYLCATSREQGAALGTQYFGPGTRLLVL.

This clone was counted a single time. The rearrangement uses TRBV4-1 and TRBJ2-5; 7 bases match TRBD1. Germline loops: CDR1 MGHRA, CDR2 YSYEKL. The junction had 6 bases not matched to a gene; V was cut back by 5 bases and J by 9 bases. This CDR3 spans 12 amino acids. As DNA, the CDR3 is TGCGCCAGCAGCTCGATAGGGGGCGCCCAGTACTTC. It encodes CASSSIGGAQYF.

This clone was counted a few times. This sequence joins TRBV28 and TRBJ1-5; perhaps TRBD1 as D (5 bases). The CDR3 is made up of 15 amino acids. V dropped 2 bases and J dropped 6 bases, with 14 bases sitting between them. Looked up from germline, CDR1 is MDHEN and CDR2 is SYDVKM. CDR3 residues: CASSLGARESQPQHF. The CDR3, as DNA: TGTGCCAGCAGTTTAGGTGCCAGGGAGAGTCAGCCCCAGCATTTT.

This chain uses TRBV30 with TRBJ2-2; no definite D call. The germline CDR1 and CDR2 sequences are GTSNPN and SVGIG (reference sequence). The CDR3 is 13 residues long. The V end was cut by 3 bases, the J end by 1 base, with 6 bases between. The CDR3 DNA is TGTGCCTGGAGGGGCCAGAACACCGGGGAGCTGTTTTTT. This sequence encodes CAWRGQNTGELFF. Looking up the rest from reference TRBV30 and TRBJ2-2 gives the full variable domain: SQTIHQWPATLVQPVGSPLSLECTVEGTSNPNLYWYRQAAGRGLQLLFYSVGIGQISSEVPQNLSASRPQDRQFILSSKKLLLSDSGFYLCAWRGQNTGELFFGEGSRLTVL.

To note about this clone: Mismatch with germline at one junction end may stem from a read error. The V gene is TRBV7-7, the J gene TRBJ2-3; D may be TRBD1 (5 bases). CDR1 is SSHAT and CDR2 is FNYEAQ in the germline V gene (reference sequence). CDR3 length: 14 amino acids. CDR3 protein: CASSQAGSTDTQYF. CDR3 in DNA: TGTGCTAGCAGCCAGGCAGGGAGCACAGATACGCAGTATTTT.

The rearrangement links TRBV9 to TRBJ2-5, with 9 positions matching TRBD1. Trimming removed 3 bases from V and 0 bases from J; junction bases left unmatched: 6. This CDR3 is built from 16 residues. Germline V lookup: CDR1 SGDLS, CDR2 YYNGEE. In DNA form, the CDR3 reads TGTGCCAGCAGCGCTGACAGGGGGGTGTACCAAGAGACCCAGTACTTC. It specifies CASSADRGVYQETQYF.

The CDR3 sequence: CASRAQGAGQPQHF. The CDR3 DNA sequence: TGTGCCAGCAGAGCACAGGGGGCAGGTCAGCCCCAGCATTTT. This chain links TRBV6-6 with TRBJ1-5; the match to TRBD1 covers 9 bases. J was trimmed by 6 bases and V by 6 bases; bases with no gene match: 6. CDR3 length: 14 residues. Germline V gives CDR1 MNHNY, CDR2 SVGAGI (reference sequence).

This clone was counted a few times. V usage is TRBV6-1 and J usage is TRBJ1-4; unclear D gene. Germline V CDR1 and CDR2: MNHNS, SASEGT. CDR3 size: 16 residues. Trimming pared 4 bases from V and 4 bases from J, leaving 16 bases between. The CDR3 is CASSGAGMGYNEKLFF. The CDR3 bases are TGTGCCAGCAGTGGGGCGGGAATGGGATATAATGAAAAACTGTTTTTT.

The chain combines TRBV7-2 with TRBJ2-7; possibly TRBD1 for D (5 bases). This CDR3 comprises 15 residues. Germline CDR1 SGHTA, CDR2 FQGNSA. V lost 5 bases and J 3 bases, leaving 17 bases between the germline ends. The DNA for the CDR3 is TGTGCCAGCAGCCAGTTTTGGGGCCAAAACTACGAGCAGTACTTC. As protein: CASSQFWGQNYEQYF. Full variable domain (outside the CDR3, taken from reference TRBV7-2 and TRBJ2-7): GAGVSQSPSNKVTEKGKDVELRCDPISGHTALYWYRQSLGQGLEFLIYFQGNSAPDKSGLPSDRFSAERTGGSVSTLTIQRTQQEDSAVYLCASSQFWGQNYEQYFGPGTRLTVT.

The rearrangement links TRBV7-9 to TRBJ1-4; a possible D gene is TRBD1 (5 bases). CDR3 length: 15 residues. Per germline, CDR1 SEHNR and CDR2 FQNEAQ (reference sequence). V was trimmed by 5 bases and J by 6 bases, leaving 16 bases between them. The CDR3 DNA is TGTGCCAGCAGCATCAGACAGACGTGGGATGAAAAACTGTTTTTT. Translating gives CASSIRQTWDEKLFF.

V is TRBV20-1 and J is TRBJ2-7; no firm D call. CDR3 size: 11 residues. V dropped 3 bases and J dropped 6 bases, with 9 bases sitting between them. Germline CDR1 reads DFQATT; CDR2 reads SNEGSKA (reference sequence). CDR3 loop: CSASLLFEQYF. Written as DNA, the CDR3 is TGCAGTGCTAGCCTCCTCTTCGAGCAGTACTTC.

CDR3 nucleotide sequence: TGTGCCAGCACGCCCGCTAGCGGCACCTCTTCAGATACGCAGTATTTT. Its translation is CASTPASGTSSDTQYF. This chain links TRBV27 with TRBJ2-3, with TRBD2 matching over 7 bases. Germline V gene data show CDR1 as MNHEY and CDR2 as SMNVEV (reference sequence). The CDR3 consists of 16 residues. V shed 7 bases, J shed 4 bases, and the junction held 14 bases outside the gene matches.

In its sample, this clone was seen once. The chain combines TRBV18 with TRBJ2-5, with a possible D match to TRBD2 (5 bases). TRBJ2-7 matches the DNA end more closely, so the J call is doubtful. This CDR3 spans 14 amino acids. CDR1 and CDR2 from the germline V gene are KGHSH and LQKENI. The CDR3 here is CASSPRGSSYEQYF. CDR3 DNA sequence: TGTGCCAGCTCACCGAGAGGGAGCTCCTACGAGCAGTACTTC.

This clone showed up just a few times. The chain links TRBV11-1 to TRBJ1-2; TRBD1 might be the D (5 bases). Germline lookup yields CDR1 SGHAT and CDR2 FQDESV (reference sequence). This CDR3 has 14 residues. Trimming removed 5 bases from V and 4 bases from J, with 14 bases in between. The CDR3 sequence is CASSPRVGVYGYTF. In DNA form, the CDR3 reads TGTGCCAGCAGCCCACGAGTGGGGGTCTATGGCTACACCTTC.

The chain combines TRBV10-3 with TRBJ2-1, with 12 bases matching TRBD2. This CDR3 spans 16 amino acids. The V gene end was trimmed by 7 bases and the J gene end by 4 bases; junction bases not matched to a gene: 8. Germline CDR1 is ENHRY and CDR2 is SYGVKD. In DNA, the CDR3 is TGTGCCATCAAAGGGACTAGCGGGTCTCTTTACAATGAGCAGTTCTTC. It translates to CAIKGTSGSLYNEQFF.

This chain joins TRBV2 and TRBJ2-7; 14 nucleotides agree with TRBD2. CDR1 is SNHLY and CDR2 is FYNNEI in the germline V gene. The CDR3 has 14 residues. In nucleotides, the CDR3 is TGTGCTGGACTAGCGGGAGGACTTTTCTACGAGCAGTACTTC. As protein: CAGLAGGLFYEQYF.

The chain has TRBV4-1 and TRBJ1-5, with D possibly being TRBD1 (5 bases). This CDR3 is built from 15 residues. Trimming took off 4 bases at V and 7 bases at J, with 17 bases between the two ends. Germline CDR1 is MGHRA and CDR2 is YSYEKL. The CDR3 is CASSLRLTGQQPQHF. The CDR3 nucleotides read TGCGCCAGCAGCCTGAGACTGACTGGACAACAGCCCCAGCATTTT.

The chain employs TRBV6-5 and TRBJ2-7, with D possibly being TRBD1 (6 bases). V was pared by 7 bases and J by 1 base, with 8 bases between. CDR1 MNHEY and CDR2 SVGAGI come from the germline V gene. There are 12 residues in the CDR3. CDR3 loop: CASKRGSYEQYF. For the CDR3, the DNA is TGTGCCAGCAAGAGGGGGTCCTACGAGCAGTACTTC.

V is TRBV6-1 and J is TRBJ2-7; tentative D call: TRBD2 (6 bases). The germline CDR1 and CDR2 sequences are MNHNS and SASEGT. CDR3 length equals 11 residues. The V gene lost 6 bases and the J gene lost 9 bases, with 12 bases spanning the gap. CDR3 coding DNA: TGTGCCAGCAGCCCGGGAGAAGTGCAGTACTTC. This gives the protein CASSPGEVQYF.

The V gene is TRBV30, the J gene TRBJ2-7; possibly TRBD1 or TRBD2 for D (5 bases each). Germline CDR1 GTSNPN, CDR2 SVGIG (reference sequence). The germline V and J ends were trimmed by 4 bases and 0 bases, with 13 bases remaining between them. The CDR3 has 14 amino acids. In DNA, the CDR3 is TGTGCCTGGAATCCCGGGACCCTCTCCTACGAGCAGTACTTC. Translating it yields CAWNPGTLSYEQYF.

In nucleotides, the CDR3 is TGTGCCAGCAGTTACACCTCCCCCTACGAGCAGTACTTC. Amino acids: CASSYTSPYEQYF. J is TRBJ2-7 and V is TRBV28; D gene unclear. Germline loops: CDR1 MDHEN, CDR2 SYDVKM. The CDR3 is 13 amino acids. V shed 4 bases and J shed 2 bases, with 9 bases lying between them. Full variable domain (missing parts from reference TRBV28 and TRBJ2-7): DVKVTQSSRYLVKRTGEKVFLECVQDMDHENMFWYRQDPGLGLRLIYFSYDVKMKEKGDIPEGYSVSREKKERFSLILESASTNQTSMYLCASSYTSPYEQYFGPGTRLTVT.

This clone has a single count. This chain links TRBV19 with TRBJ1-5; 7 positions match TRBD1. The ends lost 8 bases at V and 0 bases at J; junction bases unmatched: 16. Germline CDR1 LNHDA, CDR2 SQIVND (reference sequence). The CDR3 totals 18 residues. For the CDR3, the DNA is TGTGCCAGTTATGGGGGGACAGCCGCCACCTATAGCAATCAGCCCCAGCATTTT. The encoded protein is CASYGGTAATYSNQPQHF.

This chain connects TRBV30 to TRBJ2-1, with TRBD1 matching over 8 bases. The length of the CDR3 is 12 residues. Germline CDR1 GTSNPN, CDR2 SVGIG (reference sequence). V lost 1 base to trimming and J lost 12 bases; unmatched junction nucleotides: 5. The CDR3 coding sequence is TGTGCCTGGAGTGGCCAGGGGGCAAGGCAGTTCTTC. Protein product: CAWSGQGARQFF.